This T cell receptor (beta chain) came from a study of siplizumab effects on memory and regulatory T cells. The method was immunoSEQ multiplex PCR; TCRdb's version includes in-frame clones alone and lacks a portion of them. The sample holds 50,000 to 55,000 clones, 95% to 97% seen once. As for this clone: Its antigen is unknown.

V shed 8 bases and J 2 bases; nucleotides not matched to a gene: 5. This CDR3 comprises 15 residues. Germline V gene lookup returns CDR1 LNHDA and CDR2 SQIVND (reference sequence). Study conclusions and caveats: There appeared to be greater diversity in naive T cells than in memory cells, and naive T cells seemed major contributors to the alloresponse. Confirmatory evidence of suppressive function in proliferating siplizumab-culture Tregs was not obtained.

Sequenced: naive CD4+ T cells sorted from blood. The chain employs TRBV19 and TRBJ2-6; TRBD1 matches at 8 bases. The receptor was isolated from a human donor in good health. For the CDR3, the DNA is TGTGCCAGTGGGACAGGACCTACTGGGGCCAACGTCCTGACTTTC. Protein sequence: CASGTGPTGANVLTF.